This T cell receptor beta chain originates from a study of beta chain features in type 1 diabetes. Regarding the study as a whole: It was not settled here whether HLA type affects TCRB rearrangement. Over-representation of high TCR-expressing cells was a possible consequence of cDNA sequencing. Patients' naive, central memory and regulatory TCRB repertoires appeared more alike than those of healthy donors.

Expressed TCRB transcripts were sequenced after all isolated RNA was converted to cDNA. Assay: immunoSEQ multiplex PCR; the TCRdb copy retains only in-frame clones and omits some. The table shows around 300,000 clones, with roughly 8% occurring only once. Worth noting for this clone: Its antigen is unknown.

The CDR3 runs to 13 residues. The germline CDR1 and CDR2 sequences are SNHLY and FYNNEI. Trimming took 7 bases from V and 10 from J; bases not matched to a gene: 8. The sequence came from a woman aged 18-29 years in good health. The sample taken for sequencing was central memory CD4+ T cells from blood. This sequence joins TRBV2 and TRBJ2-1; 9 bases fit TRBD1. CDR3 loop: CASTGTGNWEQFF. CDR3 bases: TGTGCCAGCACCGGGACAGGGAATTGGGAGCAGTTCTTC.